Below are 25 T cell receptor beta chains sequenced from a single sample in a study of T cells in localized non-small cell lung cancer. Libraries were prepared by immunoSEQ multiplex PCR; TCRdb keeps only in-frame clonotypes and omits some of them. Of 70,000 to 100,000 clones in the sample, 80% were seen once. The sequenced sample was peripheral blood, obtained before any cancer treatment. These receptors were taken from a female donor at least 60 years old with stage I lung adenocarcinoma.

V and J are TRBV7-2 and TRBJ1-1; no definite D call. The ends were cut back, 3 bases at V and 0 bases at J, with 8 bases in the middle. The CDR3 is 14 amino acids. Germline V gene sequence: CDR1 SGHTA, CDR2 FQGNSA. The CDR3 protein is CASSFGTLNTEAFF. As DNA, the CDR3 is TGTGCCAGCAGCTTTGGCACCCTGAACACTGAAGCTTTCTTT.

The chain is built from TRBV28 and TRBJ2-3; 7 bases line up with TRBD2. The V and J ends lost 3 bases and 4 bases, in that order; junction bases with no gene match: 7. Germline V gene sequence: CDR1 MDHEN, CDR2 SYDVKM. The CDR3 spans 15 residues. The CDR3 sequence is CASSLGSGEADTQYF. CDR3 coding DNA: TGTGCCAGCAGTTTGGGAAGCGGGGAGGCAGATACGCAGTATTTT.

The rearrangement joins TRBV25-1 to TRBJ2-3; the match to TRBD1 covers 7 bases. The CDR3 is 15 residues long. The germline gives CDR1 MGHDK, CDR2 SYGVNS. V dropped 4 bases and J dropped 0; count of bases not matched to a gene: 4. The CDR3 coding sequence is TGTGCCAGCAGTGGGGGGACAGTGAGCACAGATACGCAGTATTTT. Translation gives CASSGGTVSTDTQYF.

The J gene is TRBJ2-7, the V gene TRBV7-2, with D maybe TRBD2 (5 bases). Trimming removed 0 bases at V and 0 bases at J, with 6 bases between. The CDR3 is 14 residues long. Germline V gene lookup returns CDR1 SGHTA and CDR2 FQGNSA. This CDR3 is CASSLAGSSYEQYF. CDR3 DNA sequence: TGTGCCAGCAGCTTAGCGGGGAGCTCCTACGAGCAGTACTTC.

The rearrangement joins TRBV10-3 to TRBJ2-1, with 8 bases lining up with TRBD2. Germline CDR1 reads ENHRY; CDR2 reads SYGVKD. The CDR3 is 17 residues long. The junction had 8 bases not matched to a gene; V was cut back by 0 bases and J by 4 bases. The DNA of the CDR3 is TGTGCCATCAGTGAGTCGATTGCGGGGGGCGGTTACAATGAGCAGTTCTTC. Translation: CAISESIAGGGYNEQFF.

This chain links TRBV6-5 with TRBJ2-1, with D tentatively TRBD1 (6 bases). The V gene lost 1 base and the J gene lost 5 bases, with 12 bases spanning the gap. This CDR3 contains 15 residues. The V gene's germline CDR1 is MNHEY and CDR2 SVGAGI. CDR3 loop: CASSYFQDRDNEQFF. The DNA for the CDR3 is TGTGCCAGCAGTTACTTCCAGGACAGAGACAATGAGCAGTTCTTC.

The chain has TRBV15 and TRBJ2-6; no firm D call. V was pared by 4 bases and J by 0 bases, with 7 bases between. This CDR3 is built from 15 residues. Germline values: CDR1 LNHNV, CDR2 YYDKDF (reference sequence). The CDR3 sequence: CATSIGSSGANVLTF. For the CDR3, the DNA is TGTGCCACCAGCATAGGAAGCTCTGGGGCCAACGTCCTGACTTTC.

This clone was observed once. V gene TRBV30 combines with J gene TRBJ1-1, with D perhaps TRBD1 (5 bases). The CDR3 runs 12 residues. Looked up from germline, CDR1 is GTSNPN and CDR2 is SVGIG (reference sequence). Trimming took off 8 bases at V and 6 bases at J, with 16 bases between the two ends. The CDR3 DNA reads TGTGCCACCGGAGGATGGGGGGCTGAAGCTTTCTTT. Protein: CATGGWGAEAFF.

In this sample, this clone turned up once. This chain joins TRBV10-3 and TRBJ1-3; D not resolved. Germline CDR1 is ENHRY and CDR2 is SYGVKD. The V and J ends lost 8 bases and 0 bases respectively, with 8 bases between them. The CDR3 totals 13 residues. The CDR3 here is CAIRGYSGNTIYF. The CDR3 nucleotides read TGTGCCATCCGTGGGTACTCTGGAAACACCATATATTTT.

The chain carries TRBV6-5 and TRBJ1-2; possibly TRBD1 for D (5 bases). Germline assignment: CDR1 MNHEY and CDR2 SVGAGI. The CDR3 is made up of 13 amino acids. Trimming stripped 6 bases from V and 6 bases from J, with 14 bases between. The CDR3 loop is CASSLGPRDGYTF. CDR3 in DNA: TGTGCCAGCAGCCTGGGACCGAGGGATGGCTACACCTTC.

This clone was recorded only once. The rearrangement joins TRBV7-2 to TRBJ1-1; D is unclear. V was clipped by 5 bases and J by 13 bases, with 17 bases between them. CDR1 and CDR2 (germline): SGHTA, FQGNSA. The CDR3 contains 12 residues. CDR3 DNA sequence: TGTGCCAGCAGCCCTTTGGGCCGGGATGGTTTCTTT. Translated: CASSPLGRDGFF.

CDR3 DNA sequence: TGTGCCTGGAGTCTGGGACTAGTTGGTGAGCAGTTCTTC. Protein product: CAWSLGLVGEQFF. The chain has TRBV30 and TRBJ2-1; 8 positions match TRBD2. The CDR3 length is 13 residues. The germline CDR1 and CDR2 sequences are GTSNPN and SVGIG (reference sequence). With 2 bases clipped from V and 9 bases from J, the junction kept 6 bases outside the gene matches.

The V call is TRBV15, the J call TRBJ2-5; 8 nucleotides align to TRBD2. This CDR3 has 16 residues. Looked up from germline, CDR1 is LNHNV and CDR2 is YYDKDF (reference sequence). J gave up 5 bases and V 1 base, and 9 bases lay outside the gene matches. The chain's CDR3 is CATSRVDAGGGETQYF. DNA of the CDR3: TGTGCCACCAGCAGAGTTGATGCGGGGGGAGGGGAGACCCAGTACTTC.

The gene calls are TRBV2 and TRBJ1-4, with 7 bases matching TRBD1. Germline V lookup: CDR1 SNHLY, CDR2 FYNNEI. J gave up 4 bases and V 5 bases, and 7 bases lay outside the gene matches. There are 15 residues in the CDR3. CDR3 DNA sequence: TGTGCCAGCAGTTTACCGGGACAGAATAATGAAAAACTGTTTTTT. As protein: CASSLPGQNNEKLFF.

Details on this clone: Mismatch with germline at one junction end may stem from a read error. This chain links TRBV4-2 with TRBJ1-1; D not certain. CDR1 and CDR2 from the germline V gene are LGHNA and YNFKEQ. The CDR3 has 11 amino acids. The chain's CDR3 is CASSQEWQVVF. The CDR3, as DNA: TGTGCCAGCAGCCAAGAATGGCAAGTGGTCTTT.

V usage is TRBV13 and J usage is TRBJ1-2, with D perhaps matching TRBD1 (5 bases). CDR3 length equals 13 residues. Trimming left V 5 bases short and J 6 bases short, with 13 bases between. The germline V gene encodes CDR1 PRHDT and CDR2 FYEKMQ (reference sequence). The CDR3 here is CASSPGRGHGYTF. In DNA, the CDR3 is TGTGCCAGCAGCCCAGGCCGGGGACATGGCTACACCTTC. The full variable domain, with the rest looked up from reference TRBV13 and TRBJ1-2, is AAGVIQSPRHLIKEKRETATLKCYPIPRHDTVYWYQQGPGQDPQFLISFYEKMQSDKGSIPDRFSAQQFSDYHSELNMSSLELGDSALYFCASSPGRGHGYTFGSGTRLTVV.

This clone was seen once. The rearrangement links TRBV30 to TRBJ2-7; the match to TRBD2 covers 7 bases. The CDR3 runs to 14 residues. Germline CDR1 is GTSNPN and CDR2 is SVGIG (reference sequence). The V gene end was trimmed by 6 bases and the J gene end by 2 bases; junction bases not matched to a gene: 10. In DNA, the CDR3 is TGTGCCTGCTCGAGCGGGACCGGGGCCTACGAGCAGTACTTC. It codes for CACSSGTGAYEQYF.

J is TRBJ2-2 and V is TRBV5-1; 8 nucleotides align to TRBD1. Per germline, CDR1 SGHRS and CDR2 YFSETQ. The CDR3 is 18 residues long. Unmatched junction bases numbered 11, after V lost 0 bases and J lost 4 bases. CDR3 loop: CASSLVAGGPSSTGELFF. As DNA, the CDR3 is TGCGCCAGCAGCTTGGTCGCAGGGGGCCCTTCTAGCACCGGGGAGCTGTTTTTT.

The chain joins TRBV4-3 to TRBJ1-6; D is perhaps TRBD1 (5 bases). This CDR3 contains 16 residues. The germline gives CDR1 LGHNA, CDR2 YSLEER. The germline V and J ends were trimmed by 4 bases and 10 bases, with 20 bases remaining between them. The DNA of the CDR3 is TGCGCCAGCAGCCGATCTGGGGCAGGGTATCGGTCACCCCTCCACTTT. It translates to CASSRSGAGYRSPLHF.

The gene calls are TRBV19 and TRBJ2-4; perhaps TRBD1 as D (7 bases). The CDR3 loop spans 15 amino acids. With 6 bases removed from V and 2 bases from J, the gap between germline ends came to 14 bases. In germline, CDR1 is LNHDA, CDR2 SQIVND (reference sequence). The CDR3 DNA reads TGTGCCAGTAGCAACCAGGGGGGTACCAAAAACATTCAGTACTTC. Its translation: CASSNQGGTKNIQYF. The entire variable domain, with the rest obtained from reference TRBV19 and TRBJ2-4, is as follows: DGGITQSPKYLFRKEGQNVTLSCEQNLNHDAMYWYRQDPGQGLRLIYYSQIVNDFQKGDIAEGYSVSREKKESFPLTVTSAQKNPTAFYLCASSNQGGTKNIQYFGAGTRLSVL.

The chain couples TRBV6-6 to TRBJ2-7; 8 bases line up with TRBD1. The germline V gene has CDR1 MNHNY and CDR2 SVGAGI (reference sequence). CDR3 length equals 11 residues. V lost 11 bases and J lost 3; bases outside the gene matches: 3. The chain's CDR3 is CAGGQGYEQYF. DNA of the CDR3: TGTGCCGGTGGACAGGGCTACGAGCAGTACTTC.

As regards this clone: The identical CDR3 is also encoded by other nucleotide sequences in the sample. This chain links TRBV2 with TRBJ2-3; the D is unclear. Trimming took 5 bases from V and 3 from J, leaving 3 bases between them. The CDR3 extends over 11 amino acids. Germline loops: CDR1 SNHLY, CDR2 FYNNEI. In DNA, the CDR3 is TGTGCCAGCAGTAGGACAGATACGCAGTATTTT. Residues: CASSRTDTQYF.

The rearrangement uses TRBV7-9 and TRBJ1-2, with D perhaps TRBD1 (5 bases). The CDR3 has 13 residues. Per the germline V gene, CDR1 is SEHNR and CDR2 is FQNEAQ (reference sequence). V shed 6 bases and J shed 4 bases, with 12 bases lying between them. The CDR3 here is CASRDSFSYGYTF. CDR3 nucleotides: TGTGCCAGCAGAGACAGCTTCAGCTATGGCTACACCTTC.

The V gene is TRBV7-6, the J gene TRBJ2-7; D perhaps matches TRBD2 (6 bases). The CDR3 extends over 13 amino acids. Per the germline V gene, CDR1 is SGHVS and CDR2 is FNYEAQ. The V end was cut by 3 bases, the J end by 2 bases, with 8 bases between. CDR3 nucleotide sequence: TGTGCCAGCAGCTTGGGGGGACCCTACGAGCAGTACTTC. It yields the protein CASSLGGPYEQYF.

The chain has TRBV18 and TRBJ2-5; weak D call: TRBD1 (6 bases). This CDR3 is built from 13 residues. V was clipped by 3 bases and J by 5 bases, with 10 bases between them. Germline V CDR1 and CDR2: KGHSH, LQKENI. CDR3 in amino acids: CASSPMRGETQYF. The CDR3 nucleotides are TGTGCCAGCTCACCTATGAGGGGGGAGACCCAGTACTTC.